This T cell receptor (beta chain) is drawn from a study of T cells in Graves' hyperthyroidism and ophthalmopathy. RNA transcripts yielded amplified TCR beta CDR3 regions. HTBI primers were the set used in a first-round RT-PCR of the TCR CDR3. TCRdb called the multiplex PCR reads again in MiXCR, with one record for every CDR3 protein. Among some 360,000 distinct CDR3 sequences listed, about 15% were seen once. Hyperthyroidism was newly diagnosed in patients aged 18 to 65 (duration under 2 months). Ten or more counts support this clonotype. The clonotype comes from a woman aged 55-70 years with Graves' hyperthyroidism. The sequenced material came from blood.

CDR3 residues: CASSLGTAAQYF. CDR3 nucleotide sequence: TGTGCCAGCAGCCTCGGGACCGCGGCGCAGTACTTC. The rearrangement links TRBV3-1 to TRBJ2-7; D possibly uses TRBD1 or TRBD2 (5 bases each). V lost 4 bases and J 9 bases, leaving 13 bases between the germline ends. This CDR3 comprises 12 residues. The V gene's germline CDR1 is LGHDT and CDR2 YNNKEL (reference sequence).